The entry below gives a single TCR beta chain sequence along with its context. Trimming left V 1 base short and J 5 bases short, with 10 bases between. The CDR3 loop spans 14 amino acids. Germline V gene sequence: CDR1 SGHDT, CDR2 YYEEEE. This entry comes from a study of control samples from healthy donors and cancer patients. The method was immunoSEQ multiplex PCR; TCRdb's version includes in-frame clones alone and lacks a portion of them. The sample consists of 130,000 to 150,000 clones, 80% to 95% of them appearing once. Sequencing input: blood. The origin of this receptor is a man aged 25-40 years in good health. V and J are TRBV5-6 and TRBJ1-5; D not certain. The CDR3 here is CASSLQAGDQPQHF. CDR3 nucleotide sequence: TGTGCCAGCAGCTTGCAAGCTGGAGATCAGCCCCAGCATTTT.